These 13 T cell receptor beta chains were all obtained from the same sample, sequenced in a study of blood T cell repertoires in COVID-19 (dated by TCRdb to the early 2020s). Libraries were made using the immunoSEQ multiplex PCR assay. As stored in TCRdb, this immuneACCESS dataset retains in-frame rearrangements with V and J assigned. A fraction of the clones does not appear; measured against another copy, unresolved V genes explain less than half of the discrepancy, and the remainder lacks a known reason. This sample holds about 140,000 clones; approximately 87% were observed only once. The top ten clonotypes cover approximately 4% of the sample. Sequences were obtained from peripheral blood. These receptors were collected from a woman in her thirties or forties with acute or convalescent COVID-19.

The V call is TRBV7-2, the J call TRBJ2-5, with 13 positions matching TRBD2. This CDR3 comprises 15 residues. V trimming: 5 bases; J trimming: 3 bases; junction bases outside the gene matches: 3. Germline V gene lookup returns CDR1 SGHTA and CDR2 FQGNSA. CDR3 loop: CASSITSGREETQYF. The CDR3 nucleotides read TGTGCCAGCAGCATTACTAGCGGGAGGGAAGAGACCCAGTACTTC.

Only a few counts were recorded for this clone. The chain employs TRBV4-1 and TRBJ1-1; tentatively, D is TRBD1 (5 bases). Germline lookup yields CDR1 MGHRA and CDR2 YSYEKL. The CDR3 loop spans 17 amino acids. Trimming removed 0 bases from V and 0 bases from J, with 14 bases in between. As DNA, the CDR3 is TGCGCCAGCAGCCAAGATTGGCCGACAGTTCTGAACACTGAAGCTTTCTTT. It codes for CASSQDWPTVLNTEAFF.

The chain uses TRBV6-2 or TRBV6-3 and TRBJ2-7, with 8 bases lining up with TRBD1. Trimming took 2 bases from V and 0 from J; bases not matched to a gene: 3. This CDR3 is built from 15 residues. Germline CDR1 and CDR2: MNHEY and SVGEGT. CDR3 nucleotide sequence: TGTGCCAGCAGTTACGCCGGGACAGGCTCCTACGAGCAGTACTTC. Its translation: CASSYAGTGSYEQYF.

The J gene is TRBJ2-7, the V gene TRBV15; D is unclear. V lost 5 bases, J lost 3 bases, and 17 bases lay in between. Germline CDR1 and CDR2: LNHNV and YYDKDF (reference sequence). The CDR3 consists of 15 residues. The CDR3 here is CATSEPPGLSYEQYF. As DNA, the CDR3 is TGTGCCACCAGCGAACCCCCAGGCCTCAGCTACGAGCAGTACTTC.

The chain combines TRBV28 with TRBJ1-5; possibly TRBD1 for D (6 bases). V lost 6 bases to trimming and J lost 0 bases, with 12 bases between them. Germline CDR1 reads MDHEN; CDR2 reads SYDVKM. This CDR3 comprises 15 residues. This chain's CDR3 is CASSPGHLSNQPQHF. The CDR3 region has the DNA TGTGCCAGCAGCCCGGGACACCTTAGCAATCAGCCCCAGCATTTT.

The chain links TRBV19 to TRBJ2-2; possibly TRBD1 for D (6 bases). The V gene lost 7 bases and the J gene lost 2 bases, with 11 bases spanning the gap. The germline CDR1 and CDR2 sequences are LNHDA and SQIVND (reference sequence). The CDR3 has 14 residues. As DNA, the CDR3 is TGTGCCAGTACCAGGGGCGCTAACACCGGGGAGCTGTTTTTT. The encoded protein is CASTRGANTGELFF.

The chain employs TRBV24-1 and TRBJ1-2; D is unclear. The CDR3 is 13 amino acids. The germline V gene encodes CDR1 KGHDR and CDR2 SFDVKD. The ends were cut back, 1 base at V and 8 bases at J, with 10 bases in the middle. The CDR3 nucleotides are TGTGCCACCAGTGATTTCCCACAGAACGGCTACACCTTC. Translated, it gives CATSDFPQNGYTF.

V usage is TRBV7-2 and J usage is TRBJ2-7; TRBD2 matches 12 bases. Germline-derived CDR1 and CDR2 are SGHTA and FQGNSA. This CDR3 contains 16 residues. With V trimmed by 5 bases and J by 4 bases, 9 bases remained unmatched. The CDR3 loop reads CASSPYRTSGTYEQYF. CDR3 DNA: TGTGCCAGCAGCCCTTACCGGACTAGCGGGACTTACGAGCAGTACTTC.

This chain links TRBV5-8 with TRBJ1-4, with 7 nucleotides matching TRBD1. Germline assignment: CDR1 SGHTS and CDR2 YDEGEE. The V and J ends lost 0 bases and 7 bases, in that order; junction bases with no gene match: 6. This CDR3 is 15 amino acids long. The CDR3 region is CASSLESGGSEKLFF. CDR3 nucleotide sequence: TGTGCCAGCAGCTTGGAGTCAGGGGGGAGTGAAAAACTGTTTTTT.

The chain has TRBV24-1 and TRBJ2-4; D is undetermined. Germline-derived CDR1 and CDR2 are KGHDR and SFDVKD. V was trimmed by 1 base and J by 0 bases, leaving 12 bases between them. There are 17 residues in the CDR3. For the CDR3, the DNA is TGTGCCACCAGTGATTTTAACAGACCTCTAGCCAAAAACATTCAGTACTTC. Protein sequence: CATSDFNRPLAKNIQYF.

The chain links TRBV27 to TRBJ2-7; 9 nucleotides align to TRBD1. The CDR3 is 15 amino acids. The V segment lost 2 bases and the J segment 6 bases; nucleotides outside the gene matches: 8. In germline, CDR1 is MNHEY, CDR2 SMNVEV (reference sequence). CDR3 residues: CASSLVWDRVAEQYF. The CDR3 DNA reads as TGTGCCAGCAGTTTAGTCTGGGACAGGGTCGCCGAGCAGTACTTC.

This chain uses TRBV7-9 with TRBJ2-1, with a weak D call TRBD1 (6 bases). Germline V gives CDR1 SEHNR, CDR2 FQNEAQ (reference sequence). The CDR3 covers 13 residues. Trimming cost V 7 bases and J 4 bases, with 11 bases left between them. As DNA, the CDR3 is TGTGCCAGCAACCAAGACAGGTACAATGAGCAGTTCTTC. This sequence encodes CASNQDRYNEQFF.

This clone turned up a few times. This chain connects TRBV18 to TRBJ2-2; D gene uncertain. V dropped 0 bases and J dropped 2 bases, with 10 bases sitting between them. The CDR3 covers 16 residues. Germline lookup yields CDR1 KGHSH and CDR2 LQKENI. The CDR3 region is CASSPPLGPNTGELFF. The CDR3 nucleotides read TGTGCCAGCTCACCACCCCTGGGCCCCAACACCGGGGAGCTGTTTTTT.